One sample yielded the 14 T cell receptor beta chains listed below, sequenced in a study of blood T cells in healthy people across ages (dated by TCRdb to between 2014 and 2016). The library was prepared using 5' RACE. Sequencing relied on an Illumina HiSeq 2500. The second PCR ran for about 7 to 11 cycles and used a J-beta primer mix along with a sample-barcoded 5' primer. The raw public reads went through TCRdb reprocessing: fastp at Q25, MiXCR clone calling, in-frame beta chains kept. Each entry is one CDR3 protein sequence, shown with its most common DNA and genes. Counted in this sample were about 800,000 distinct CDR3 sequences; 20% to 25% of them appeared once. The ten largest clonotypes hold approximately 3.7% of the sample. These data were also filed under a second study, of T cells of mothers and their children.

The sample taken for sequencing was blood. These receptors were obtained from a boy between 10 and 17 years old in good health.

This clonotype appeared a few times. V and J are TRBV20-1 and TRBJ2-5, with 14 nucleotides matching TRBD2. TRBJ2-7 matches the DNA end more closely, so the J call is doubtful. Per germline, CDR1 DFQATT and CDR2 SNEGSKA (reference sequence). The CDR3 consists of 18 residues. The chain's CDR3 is CSAWGLAGVGSGSYEQYF. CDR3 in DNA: TGCAGTGCTTGGGGACTAGCGGGGGTCGGCTCCGGCTCCTACGAGCAGTACTTC.

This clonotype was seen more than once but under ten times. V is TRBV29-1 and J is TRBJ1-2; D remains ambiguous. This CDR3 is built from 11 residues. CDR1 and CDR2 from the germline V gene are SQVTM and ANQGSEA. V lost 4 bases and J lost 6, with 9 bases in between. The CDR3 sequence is CSVGQAHGYTF. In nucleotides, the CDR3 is TGCAGCGTTGGCCAGGCGCATGGCTACACCTTC.

CDR3 sequence reads: CASSVVQSGELFF. In nucleotides, the CDR3 is TGTGCCAGCAGCGTAGTCCAGTCCGGGGAGCTGTTTTTT. V and J are TRBV9 and TRBJ2-2; D remains unclear. The V end was cut by 0 bases, the J end by 6 bases, with 6 bases between. Germline V gene data show CDR1 as SGDLS and CDR2 as YYNGEE. This CDR3 spans 13 amino acids.

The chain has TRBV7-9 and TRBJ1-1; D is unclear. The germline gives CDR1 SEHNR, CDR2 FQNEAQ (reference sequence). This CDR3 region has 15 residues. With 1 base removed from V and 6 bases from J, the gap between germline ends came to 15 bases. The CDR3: CASSLDGPVGSEAFF. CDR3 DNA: TGTGCCAGCAGCTTAGACGGCCCGGTCGGATCTGAAGCTTTCTTT.

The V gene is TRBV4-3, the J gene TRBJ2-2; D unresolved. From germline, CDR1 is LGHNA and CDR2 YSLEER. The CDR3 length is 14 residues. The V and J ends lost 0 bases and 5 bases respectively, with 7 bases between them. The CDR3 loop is CASSQDGRTGELFF. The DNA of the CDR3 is TGCGCCAGCAGCCAAGATGGCAGAACCGGGGAGCTGTTTTTT.

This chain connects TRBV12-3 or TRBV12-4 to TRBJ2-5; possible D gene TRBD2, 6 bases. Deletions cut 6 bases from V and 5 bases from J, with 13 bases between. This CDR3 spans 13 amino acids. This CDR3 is CASRKSGGETQYF. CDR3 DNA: TGTGCCAGCAGGAAATCAGGAGGGGAGACCCAGTACTTC.

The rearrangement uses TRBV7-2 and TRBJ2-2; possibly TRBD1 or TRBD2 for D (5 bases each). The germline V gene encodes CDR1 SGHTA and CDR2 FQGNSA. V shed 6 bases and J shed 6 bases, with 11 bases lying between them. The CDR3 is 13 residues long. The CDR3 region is CASRPQGAGELFF. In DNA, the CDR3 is TGTGCCAGCAGGCCTCAGGGAGCCGGGGAGCTGTTTTTT.

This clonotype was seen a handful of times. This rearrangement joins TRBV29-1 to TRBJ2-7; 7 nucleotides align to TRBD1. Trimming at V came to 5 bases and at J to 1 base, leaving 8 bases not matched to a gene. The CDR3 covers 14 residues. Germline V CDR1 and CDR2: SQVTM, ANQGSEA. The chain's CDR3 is CSVSGTARSYEQYF. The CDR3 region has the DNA TGCAGCGTTTCCGGGACAGCGCGATCCTACGAGCAGTACTTC.

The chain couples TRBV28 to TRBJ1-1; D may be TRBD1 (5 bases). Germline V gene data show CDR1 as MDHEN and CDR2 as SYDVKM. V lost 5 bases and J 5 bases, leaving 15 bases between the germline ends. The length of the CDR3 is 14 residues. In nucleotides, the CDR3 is TGTGCCAGCAGTCGGCGGGGGGGGAGGACTGAAGCTTTCTTT. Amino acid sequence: CASSRRGGRTEAFF.

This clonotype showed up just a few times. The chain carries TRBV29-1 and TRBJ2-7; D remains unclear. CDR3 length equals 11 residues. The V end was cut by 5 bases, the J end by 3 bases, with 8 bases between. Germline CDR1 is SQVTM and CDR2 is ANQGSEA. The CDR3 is CSVYYSYEQYF. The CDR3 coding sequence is TGCAGCGTTTACTACAGCTACGAGCAGTACTTC.

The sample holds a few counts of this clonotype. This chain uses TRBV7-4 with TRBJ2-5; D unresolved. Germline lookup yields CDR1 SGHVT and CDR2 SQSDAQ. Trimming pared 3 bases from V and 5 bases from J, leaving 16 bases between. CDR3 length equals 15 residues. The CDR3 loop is CASSFRWPGGETQYF. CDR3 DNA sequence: TGTGCCAGCAGCTTCCGGTGGCCAGGTGGGGAGACCCAGTACTTC.

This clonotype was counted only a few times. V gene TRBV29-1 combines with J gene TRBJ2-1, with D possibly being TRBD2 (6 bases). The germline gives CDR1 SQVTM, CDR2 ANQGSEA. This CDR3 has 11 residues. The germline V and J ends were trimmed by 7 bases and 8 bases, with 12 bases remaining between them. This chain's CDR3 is CSATSSDEQFF. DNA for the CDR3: TGCAGCGCCACATCTAGCGATGAGCAGTTCTTC.

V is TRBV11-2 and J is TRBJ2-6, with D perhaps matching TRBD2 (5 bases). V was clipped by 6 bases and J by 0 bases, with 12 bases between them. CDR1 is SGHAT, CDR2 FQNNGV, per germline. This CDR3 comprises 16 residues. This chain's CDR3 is CASRRRGGSGANVLTF. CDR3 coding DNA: TGTGCCAGCAGGCGAAGAGGAGGCTCTGGGGCCAACGTCCTGACTTTC.

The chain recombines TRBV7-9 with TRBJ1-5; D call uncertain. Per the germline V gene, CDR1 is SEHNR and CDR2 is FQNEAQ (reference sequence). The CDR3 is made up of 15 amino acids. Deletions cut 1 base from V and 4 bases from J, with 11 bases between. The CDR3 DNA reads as TGTGCCAGCAGCTTAGATGGCAGGAGGAATCAGCCCCAGCATTTT. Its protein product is CASSLDGRRNQPQHF.